This T cell receptor (beta chain) was found in a study of T-cell reconstitution after alpha-beta-depleted transplantation in children. Unique molecular identifiers were used to barcode this TCRbeta library. TCRdb fed the PCR reads into MiXCR, producing one record per CDR3 protein. The sample comprises 210,000 or so distinct CDR3 sequences, approximately 10% of which are singletons, and roughly 27% rests with the top ten. Study-level findings and limits: The authors attributed T-cell counts and diversity one year after transplant mostly to newly produced T cells. Approximately two months post-transplant, alpha-beta T cells reportedly originated from several hundred expanded graft clones. Where some patients showed high TCRbeta diversity at day 60, it came from recipient T cells and thymic progenitors that had survived.

This clonotype was counted at least ten times. Its cognate antigen is unknown. J lost 7 bases, V lost 1 base, and 5 bases had no gene match. Germline loops: CDR1 SGHRS, CDR2 YFSETQ. This CDR3 region has 15 residues. The chain is built from TRBV5-1 and TRBJ2-1; 10 bases match TRBD2. The TCR was taken from a child under two years old with acute myeloid leukemia, due to receive a stem cell transplant. Material: PBMCs, obtained before TCRalphabeta/CD19-depleted stem cell transplant. The DNA for the CDR3 is TGCGCCAGCAGCTTGCAGGCTAGCGGGGGTAATGAGCAGTTCTTC. Translated, it gives CASSLQASGGNEQFF.